A selection of T cell receptor beta chains follows, all from one sample in a study of blood T cell repertoires in COVID-19. Profiled with immunoSEQ multiplex PCR; TCRdb holds only in-frame clones, not every one. The data hold 200,000 to 250,000 clones, with about 83% observed a single time. The sample was PBMCs or T cells enriched from blood (not recorded which). The receptors were gathered from a woman aged 45-65 years who had been exposed to COVID-19. Each CDR3 is given with its conserved first and last residue. Fields, in order: clone size, J gene, D gene, V gene, CDR3 protein, CDR3 DNA. A D gene is named only where the DNA matches it firmly. Not all rows give a size; the values are once, few, many and, for expanded clones, a class.

size: few; J: TRBJ1-5; D: -; V: TRBV6-5; CDR3: CATRALRQGNQPQHF; DNA: TGTGCGACCAGGGCCCTTAGGCAGGGCAATCAGCCCCAGCATTTT
size: -; J: TRBJ2-6; D: -; V: TRBV30; CDR3: CAWDRDSGANVLTF; DNA: TGTGCCTGGGACCGGGACTCTGGGGCCAACGTCCTGACTTTC
size: -; J: TRBJ1-1; D: TRBD1; V: TRBV5-1; CDR3: CASIQGAEAFF; DNA: TGCGCCAGCATCCAGGGGGCTGAAGCTTTCTTT
size: few; J: TRBJ1-1; D: -; V: TRBV19; CDR3: CASSISGREAFF; DNA: TGTGCCAGTAGTATTTCAGGCAGGGAAGCTTTCTTT
size: -; J: TRBJ1-2; D: -; V: TRBV7-2; CDR3: CASSIQGNYGYTF; DNA: TGTGCCAGCAGCATACAGGGAAACTATGGCTACACCTTC
size: many; J: TRBJ1-3; D: -; V: TRBV29-1; CDR3: CSVVGADSGNTIYF; DNA: TGCAGCGTTGTTGGGGCGGACAGCGGAAACACCATATATTTT
size: -; J: TRBJ2-2; D: TRBD2; V: TRBV15; CDR3: CATSIGLANTGELFF; DNA: TGTGCCACCAGCATCGGACTAGCCAACACCGGGGAGCTGTTTTTT
size: few; J: TRBJ2-2; D: TRBD2; V: TRBV5-4; CDR3: CASREAGGITGELFF; DNA: TGTGCCAGCAGGGAAGCGGGGGGTATCACCGGGGAGCTGTTTTTT
size: -; J: TRBJ2-6; D: -; V: TRBV19; CDR3: CASSNRFSGANVLTF; DNA: TGTGCCAGTAGTAACCGGTTCTCTGGGGCCAACGTCCTGACTTTC
size: -; J: TRBJ1-3; D: -; V: TRBV5-1; CDR3: CATAGGQRAGNTIYF; DNA: TGCGCAACAGCGGGGGGGCAGAGGGCTGGAAACACCATATATTTT
size: -; J: TRBJ1-2; D: TRBD1; V: TRBV5-1; CDR3: CASSPEGANYGYTF; DNA: TGCGCCAGCAGCCCGGAGGGGGCCAACTATGGCTACACCTTC
size: -; J: TRBJ1-1; D: TRBD1; V: TRBV7-9; CDR3: CASSRPTGKNTEAFF; DNA: TGTGCCAGCAGCAGGCCGACAGGGAAGAACACTGAAGCTTTCTTT
size: -; J: TRBJ2-1; D: -; V: TRBV2; CDR3: CASRRTGGAYNEQFF; DNA: TGTGCCAGCAGACGAACGGGGGGCGCCTACAATGAGCAGTTCTTC
size: -; J: TRBJ2-3; D: TRBD2; V: TRBV19; CDR3: CASTPTGGDTQYF; DNA: TGTGCCAGTACCCCGACGGGGGGAGATACGCAGTATTTT
size: -; J: TRBJ2-7; D: -; V: TRBV13; CDR3: CASSLRAGEYEQYF; DNA: TGTGCCAGCAGCTTGAGAGCGGGTGAATACGAGCAGTACTTC
size: -; J: TRBJ2-1; D: -; V: TRBV5-1; CDR3: CASSPDRDIYNEQFF; DNA: TGCGCCAGCAGCCCAGACAGAGATATTTACAATGAGCAGTTCTTC
size: -; J: TRBJ2-7; D: TRBD2; V: TRBV5-1; CDR3: CASSSVAGGYEQYF; DNA: TGCGCCAGCAGCTCGGTAGCGGGTGGCTACGAGCAGTACTTC
size: -; J: TRBJ2-1; D: -; V: TRBV4-3; CDR3: CASSHDTVYNEQFF; DNA: TGCGCCAGCAGCCATGACACAGTTTACAATGAGCAGTTCTTC
size: -; J: TRBJ1-3; D: -; V: TRBV5-1; CDR3: CASSLEGSFSGNTIYF; DNA: TGCGCCAGCAGCTTGGAAGGTAGCTTCTCTGGAAACACCATATATTTT
size: -; J: TRBJ2-6; D: -; V: TRBV5-5; CDR3: CASSLAGSGANVLTF; DNA: TGTGCCAGCAGCTTGGCAGGGTCCGGGGCCAACGTCCTGACTTTC
size: -; J: TRBJ1-2; D: TRBD1; V: TRBV6-6; CDR3: CASRRTGASNYGYTF; DNA: TGTGCCAGCAGGCGGACAGGCGCTTCTAACTATGGCTACACCTTC
size: -; J: TRBJ1-2; D: -; V: TRBV5-1; CDR3: CASSLGGGLGGYTF; DNA: TGCGCCAGCAGCTTGGGAGGCGGACTAGGGGGCTACACCTTC
size: -; J: TRBJ1-6; D: -; V: TRBV10-1; CDR3: CASSGDDSPLHF; DNA: TGCGCCAGCAGTGGAGATGATTCACCCCTCCACTTT
size: -; J: TRBJ1-1; D: -; V: TRBV3-1/TRBV3-2; CDR3: CASSQEGGNTEAFF; DNA: TGTGCCAGCAGCCAAGAGGGGGGGAACACTGAAGCTTTCTTT
size: -; J: TRBJ2-2; D: -; V: TRBV4-3; CDR3: CASSLQRPAGGSGELFF; DNA: TGCGCCAGCAGCTTGCAACGGCCGGCTGGGGGGTCCGGGGAGCTGTTTTTT
size: -; J: TRBJ1-3; D: -; V: TRBV24-1; CDR3: CATSDPVSGNTIYF; DNA: TGTGCCACCAGTGATCCGGTCTCTGGAAACACCATATATTTT
size: once; J: TRBJ1-6; D: -; V: TRBV27; CDR3: CASSSNFNSPLHF; DNA: TGTGCCAGCAGTTCTAATTTCAATTCACCCCTCCACTTT
size: once; J: TRBJ1-4; D: TRBD1; V: TRBV6-2/TRBV6-3; CDR3: CASSSTGGEEEKLFF; DNA: TGTGCCAGCAGTTCGACAGGGGGCGAGGAAGAAAAACTGTTTTTT
size: -; J: TRBJ1-1; D: TRBD1; V: TRBV5-1; CDR3: CASSSNQGAEAFF; DNA: TGCGCCAGCAGCTCTAATCAGGGGGCTGAAGCTTTCTTT
size: -; J: TRBJ2-6; D: TRBD1; V: TRBV11-3; CDR3: CASSRGQGSGANVLTF; DNA: TGTGCCAGCAGCAGGGGACAGGGCTCTGGGGCCAACGTCCTGACTTTC
size: -; J: TRBJ2-1; D: TRBD1; V: TRBV12-5; CDR3: CASGLQDRAFSSYNEQFF; DNA: TGTGCTAGTGGTTTGCAGGACAGGGCCTTTTCGTCCTACAATGAGCAGTTCTTC
size: -; J: TRBJ1-1; D: -; V: TRBV7-3; CDR3: CASSPADRTEAFF; DNA: TGTGCCAGCAGCCCGGCAGACAGGACTGAAGCTTTCTTT
size: -; J: TRBJ2-5; D: -; V: TRBV5-1; CDR3: CASSPRVQETQYF; DNA: TGCGCCAGCAGCCCCCGAGTACAAGAGACCCAGTACTTC
size: -; J: TRBJ1-2; D: -; V: TRBV4-1; CDR3: CASSRTDNYGYTF; DNA: TGCGCCAGCAGCAGAACAGATAACTATGGCTACACCTTC
size: -; J: TRBJ1-1; D: -; V: TRBV9; CDR3: CASSVALRDTEAFF; DNA: TGTGCCAGCAGCGTAGCTCTCCGTGACACTGAAGCTTTCTTT
size: -; J: TRBJ1-2; D: -; V: TRBV6-5; CDR3: CASSYGQGGYGYTF; DNA: TGTGCCAGCAGTTACGGGCAGGGTGGTTATGGCTACACCTTC
size: few; J: TRBJ1-2; D: -; V: TRBV29-1; CDR3: CSVLRGVNYGYTF; DNA: TGCAGCGTTCTTCGCGGGGTAAACTATGGCTACACCTTC
size: -; J: TRBJ1-6; D: -; V: TRBV2; CDR3: CAGNRQNNSPLHF; DNA: TGTGCCGGGAATAGACAGAATAATTCACCCCTCCACTTT
size: -; J: TRBJ1-1; D: -; V: TRBV19; CDR3: CASSRDNMNTEAFF; DNA: TGTGCCAGTAGCCGGGACAACATGAACACTGAAGCTTTCTTT
size: -; J: TRBJ1-5; D: -; V: TRBV28; CDR3: CASSFAGAGQPQHF; DNA: TGTGCCAGCAGTTTCGCGGGGGCAGGTCAGCCCCAGCATTTT
size: -; J: TRBJ2-6; D: TRBD1; V: TRBV4-2; CDR3: CASSHPEPGTGTEISGANVLTF; DNA: TGTGCCAGCAGCCACCCGGAACCGGGTACGGGGACAGAAATCTCTGGGGCCAACGTCCTGACTTTC
size: -; J: TRBJ1-1; D: -; V: TRBV7-3; CDR3: CASSRGSNTEAFF; DNA: TGTGCCAGCAGCCGGGGGTCGAACACTGAAGCTTTCTTT
size: -; J: TRBJ2-1; D: TRBD1; V: TRBV7-2; CDR3: CASSFDRGLGNEQFF; DNA: TGTGCCAGCAGCTTCGACAGGGGGCTTGGCAATGAGCAGTTCTTC